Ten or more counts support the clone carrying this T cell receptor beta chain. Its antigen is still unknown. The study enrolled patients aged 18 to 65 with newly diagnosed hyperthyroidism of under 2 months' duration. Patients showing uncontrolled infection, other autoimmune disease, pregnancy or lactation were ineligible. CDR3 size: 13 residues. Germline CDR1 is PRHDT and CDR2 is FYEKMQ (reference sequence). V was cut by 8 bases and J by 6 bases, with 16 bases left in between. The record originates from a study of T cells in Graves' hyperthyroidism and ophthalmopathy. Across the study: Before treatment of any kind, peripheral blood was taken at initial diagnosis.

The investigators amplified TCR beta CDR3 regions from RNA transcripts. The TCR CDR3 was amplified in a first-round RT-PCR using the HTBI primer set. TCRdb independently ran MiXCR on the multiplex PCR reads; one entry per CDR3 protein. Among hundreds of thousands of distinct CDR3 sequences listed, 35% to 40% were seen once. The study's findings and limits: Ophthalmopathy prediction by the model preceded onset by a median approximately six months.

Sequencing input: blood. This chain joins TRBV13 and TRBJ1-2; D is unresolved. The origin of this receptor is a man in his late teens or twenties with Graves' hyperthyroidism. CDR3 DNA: TGTGCCAGCCCCACCGCTAGGGCGGATGGCTACACCTTC. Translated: CASPTARADGYTF.